In this sample, the clone carrying this T cell receptor (beta chain) turned up once. The sample comes from a study of blood T cell repertoires in COVID-19. Repertoires were generated with immunoSEQ multiplex PCR, while TCRdb's copy carries only in-frame clones and drops some. The sample has some 8,300 clones, about 86% seen once; the top ten hold 9.4%. The CDR3 spans 14 residues. The germline V gene encodes CDR1 SNHLY and CDR2 FYNNEI. V shed 10 bases and J 7 bases; nucleotides not matched to a gene: 12. The sequencing input was peripheral blood. The chain employs TRBV2 and TRBJ1-5, with 8 bases matching TRBD1. The sequence derives from a man between 60 and 75 years old with acute or convalescent COVID-19. CDR3 DNA: TGTGCCACCTCTGACAGGGGAGTGGGGCAGCCCCAGCATTTT. It codes for CATSDRGVGQPQHF.